This passage covers 25 T cell receptor beta chains from one sample sequenced in a study of blood T cells in healthy people across ages. A sample-barcoded 5' primer and a J-beta primer mix were used in a second PCR of roughly 7 to 11 cycles. TCRdb itself ran the 5' RACE reads through MiXCR, one entry per CDR3 protein. The repertoire holds 1.2 million to 1.5 million distinct CDR3 sequences, roughly 40% seen once, with less than 8% in the top ten. Sample: blood. The receptors originated from a woman younger than 35 in good health.

The CDR3 DNA follows: TGTGCCAGCAGTGAAGTGTCAGGGAAGACCCAGTACTTC. This sequence encodes CASSEVSGKTQYF. V usage is TRBV6-1 and J usage is TRBJ2-5; the D gene is possibly TRBD1 (5 bases). V was cut by 1 base and J by 6 bases, with 9 bases left in between. CDR3 size: 13 residues. Germline V lookup: CDR1 MNHNS, CDR2 SASEGT.

The chain links TRBV6-1 to TRBJ2-2; 7 nucleotides agree with TRBD1. J was trimmed by 4 bases and V by 6 bases; bases with no gene match: 14. This CDR3 region has 17 residues. Germline V gives CDR1 MNHNS, CDR2 SASEGT. The CDR3 nucleotides read TGTGCCAGCAGAACCCCGACAGGGATTGGAGTCACCGGGGAGCTGTTTTTT. It is translated as CASRTPTGIGVTGELFF.

This sequence joins TRBV20-1 and TRBJ2-5, with unresolved D. The length of the CDR3 is 13 residues. Per germline, CDR1 DFQATT and CDR2 SNEGSKA (reference sequence). The V end was cut by 1 base, the J end by 11 bases, with 17 bases between. The DNA of the CDR3 is TGCAGTGCTAGAGCGCAGTGGTTCGATGAGCAGTACTTC. This gives the protein CSARAQWFDEQYF.

The gene calls are TRBV4-2 and TRBJ2-1; D may be TRBD2 (7 bases). V was clipped by 0 bases and J by 0 bases, with 18 bases between them. The CDR3 totals 19 residues. Germline V CDR1 and CDR2: LGHNA, YNFKEQ. The CDR3 is CASSQDRDGGGSSYNEQFF. DNA of the CDR3: TGTGCCAGCAGCCAAGATCGGGACGGGGGCGGGAGCTCCTACAATGAGCAGTTCTTC.

This clonotype was seen a few times. The V and J genes are TRBV10-3 and TRBJ2-3, with 9 bases fitting TRBD2. The junction had 8 bases not matched to a gene; V was cut back by 2 bases and J by 5 bases. Germline V gene data show CDR1 as ENHRY and CDR2 as SYGVKD. The CDR3 has 16 amino acids. This CDR3 is CAISEMVAGVQDTQYF. The CDR3 DNA is TGTGCCATCAGTGAGATGGTAGCGGGAGTCCAAGATACGCAGTATTTT.

This chain joins TRBV6-5 and TRBJ1-5, with TRBD1 identical over 8 bases. CDR1 and CDR2 (germline): MNHEY, SVGAGI. V gave up 5 bases and J gave up 1 base; unmatched junction bases: 4. This CDR3 region has 15 residues. CDR3 loop: CASSGDRSSNQPQHF. CDR3 coding DNA: TGTGCCAGCAGTGGGGACAGGTCGAGCAATCAGCCCCAGCATTTT.

This clonotype showed up just a few times. The chain combines TRBV7-6 with TRBJ2-1; TRBD1 matches at 9 bases. This CDR3 comprises 16 residues. Germline lookup yields CDR1 SGHVS and CDR2 FNYEAQ. Losses at the gene ends were 2 bases for V and 3 bases for J; bases not matched to a gene: 5. CDR3 sequence: CASSLHETGGYNEQFF. CDR3 coding DNA: TGTGCCAGCAGCTTACACGAGACAGGGGGCTACAATGAGCAGTTCTTC.

The genes are TRBV5-1 and TRBJ2-2; 11 bases are a match to TRBD2. Germline-derived CDR1 and CDR2 are SGHRS and YFSETQ. CDR3 length: 16 amino acids. Unmatched junction bases numbered 7, after V lost 5 bases and J lost 4 bases. The chain's CDR3 is CASSYSGRASTGELFF. CDR3 DNA sequence: TGCGCCAGCAGTTATAGCGGGAGGGCCTCCACCGGGGAGCTGTTTTTT.

The V gene is TRBV7-8, the J gene TRBJ1-6; 8 bases are a match to TRBD1. Germline V gene data show CDR1 as SGHVS and CDR2 as FQNEAQ. The V segment lost 5 bases and the J segment 7 bases; nucleotides outside the gene matches: 7. The CDR3 runs to 15 residues. The CDR3 loop is CASSPYRGGNSPLHF. DNA for the CDR3: TGTGCCAGCAGCCCCTACAGGGGGGGCAATTCACCCCTCCACTTT. The whole variable domain, filled in from reference TRBV7-8 and TRBJ1-6, reads GAGVSQSPRYKVAKRGQDVALRCDPISGHVSLFWYQQALGQGPEFLTYFQNEAQLDKSGLPSDRFFAERPEGSVSTLKIQRTQQEDSAVYLCASSPYRGGNSPLHFGNGTRLTVT.

The chain carries TRBV29-1 and TRBJ2-2, with D perhaps being TRBD1 or TRBD2 (5 bases each). CDR1 and CDR2 (germline): SQVTM, ANQGSEA. V was pared by 4 bases and J by 6 bases, with 18 bases between. This CDR3 spans 15 amino acids. Here the CDR3 DNA reads TGCAGCGTTGTCTCCGGGGCAGGGTCCGCCGGGGAGCTGTTTTTT. Its translation: CSVVSGAGSAGELFF.

This clonotype has a handful of counts. This chain joins TRBV27 and TRBJ2-7; TRBD2 agrees at 10 bases. Germline assignment: CDR1 MNHEY and CDR2 SMNVEV (reference sequence). V dropped 5 bases and J dropped 0; count of bases not matched to a gene: 4. This CDR3 has 15 amino acids. The CDR3 bases are TGTGCCAGCAGTATACTAGCGGGGTCCTCCTACGAGCAGTACTTC. Translating gives CASSILAGSSYEQYF.

The gene calls are TRBV18 and TRBJ2-7; D might be TRBD1 (6 bases). V was trimmed by 4 bases and J by 6 bases, leaving 16 bases between them. Germline CDR1 is KGHSH and CDR2 is LQKENI. The CDR3 contains 14 residues. The CDR3 DNA is TGTGCCAGCTCACAAAACAGGGTTCAAGGCGAGCAGTACTTC. Translated: CASSQNRVQGEQYF.

This sequence joins TRBV12-3 or TRBV12-4 and TRBJ2-7, with TRBD2 matching over 7 bases. The CDR3 contains 14 residues. J was trimmed by 2 bases and V by 5 bases; bases with no gene match: 6. The CDR3 reads CASSRDYETYEQYF. For the CDR3, the DNA is TGTGCCAGCAGTCGGGACTACGAGACCTACGAGCAGTACTTC.

The chain has TRBV5-6 and TRBJ2-1, with D possibly being TRBD2 (5 bases). Germline CDR1 and CDR2: SGHDT and YYEEEE. The V end lost 4 bases, the J end lost 0 bases, and 11 bases lay between the germline ends. This CDR3 comprises 15 residues. For the CDR3, the DNA is TGTGCCAGCAGCGCTAGCTGGAGCTCCTACAATGAGCAGTTCTTC. Its protein is CASSASWSSYNEQFF.

V and J are TRBV6-1 and TRBJ2-4, with D unresolved. TRBJ2-7 matches the DNA end more closely, so the J call is doubtful. Germline CDR1 is MNHNS and CDR2 is SASEGT. The CDR3 totals 14 residues. CDR3 sequence (DNA): TGTGCCAGCAGTGAACGGGCCAGGTGGTACGAGCAGTACTTC. Encoded protein: CASSERARWYEQYF.

A few counts support this clonotype. The CDR3 protein is CSARASPAYEQYF. Here the CDR3 DNA reads TGCAGTGCTAGAGCTAGCCCAGCCTACGAGCAGTACTTC. The rearrangement links TRBV20-1 to TRBJ2-7; D might be TRBD2 (5 bases). The length of the CDR3 is 13 residues. The V gene lost 1 base and the J gene lost 2 bases, with 9 bases spanning the gap. Germline V lookup: CDR1 DFQATT, CDR2 SNEGSKA (reference sequence).

J is TRBJ2-1 and V is TRBV20-1, with 7 bases fitting TRBD2. The CDR3 has 14 amino acids. With 6 bases clipped from V and 0 bases from J, the junction kept 5 bases outside the gene matches. Looked up from germline, CDR1 is DFQATT and CDR2 is SNEGSKA (reference sequence). The DNA of the CDR3 is TGCAGTGCCCTTAGCGGGTTCTCCTACAATGAGCAGTTCTTC. Its protein is CSALSGFSYNEQFF.

This clonotype has a handful of counts. The chain joins TRBV10-3 to TRBJ1-1, with D unresolved. The CDR3 extends over 12 amino acids. Trimming shortened V by 7 bases and J by 4 bases, and 10 bases separated the two germline ends. Germline CDR1 is ENHRY and CDR2 is SYGVKD. The chain's CDR3 is CAIKEEGTEAFF. CDR3 DNA: TGTGCCATCAAGGAGGAAGGCACTGAAGCTTTCTTT.

The chain combines TRBV29-1 with TRBJ2-3; 7 bases fit TRBD1. The V gene's germline CDR1 is SQVTM and CDR2 ANQGSEA. J was trimmed by 7 bases and V by 4 bases; bases with no gene match: 11. CDR3 length: 14 residues. CDR3 DNA: TGCAGCGTTGGTGGGTCCACAGGGGATAATACGCAGTATTTT. It is translated as CSVGGSTGDNTQYF.

V is TRBV6-5 and J is TRBJ1-4; 7 bases map to TRBD1. This CDR3 is 13 amino acids long. Looked up from germline, CDR1 is MNHEY and CDR2 is SVGAGI. Unmatched junction bases numbered 8, after V lost 9 bases and J lost 7 bases. The CDR3: CASGTQGGEKLFF. CDR3 DNA: TGTGCCAGTGGGACTCAGGGGGGTGAAAAACTGTTTTTT.

This chain joins TRBV20-1 and TRBJ2-1; D perhaps matches TRBD2 (6 bases). Germline CDR1 and CDR2: DFQATT and SNEGSKA (reference sequence). The V end lost 4 bases, the J end lost 2 bases, and 12 bases lay between the germline ends. The CDR3 covers 14 residues. The CDR3 nucleotides are TGCAGTGCTAACTCGGCGGGGCCCTACAATGAGCAGTTCTTC. The encoded protein is CSANSAGPYNEQFF.

J is TRBJ2-1 and V is TRBV16; 7 bases line up with TRBD2. In germline, CDR1 is KGHSY, CDR2 FQNENV. V shed 0 bases and J 0 bases; nucleotides not matched to a gene: 8. CDR3 length: 18 amino acids. The CDR3 region is CASSQSGLADVSYNEQFF. The CDR3 DNA reads as TGTGCCAGCAGCCAATCCGGGCTAGCGGACGTCTCCTACAATGAGCAGTTCTTC. The entire variable domain, with the rest obtained from reference TRBV16 and TRBJ2-1, is as follows: GEEVAQTPKHLVRGEGQKAKLYCAPIKGHSYVFWYQQVLKNEFKFLISFQNENVFDETGMPKERFSAKCLPNSPCSLEIQATKLEDSAVYFCASSQSGLADVSYNEQFFGPGTRLTVL.

This chain joins TRBV20-1 and TRBJ1-2, with TRBD1 identical over 10 bases. Germline values: CDR1 DFQATT, CDR2 SNEGSKA (reference sequence). The J segment lost 2 bases and the V segment lost 5 bases, leaving 14 bases of the junction unmatched. CDR3 length: 17 amino acids. CDR3 bases: TGCAGTGCTCCCGGGAGACAGGGGGCAGGGGGGAACTATGGCTACACCTTC. The encoded protein is CSAPGRQGAGGNYGYTF.

The chain carries TRBV6-1 and TRBJ1-4; D gene uncertain. The CDR3 loop spans 16 amino acids. Trimming cost V 1 base and J 5 bases, with 14 bases left between them. The germline CDR1 and CDR2 sequences are MNHNS and SASEGT. CDR3 sequence (DNA): TGTGCCAGCAGTGAAGGGCGACTGATTAAAAATGAAAAACTGTTTTTT. It encodes CASSEGRLIKNEKLFF.

V gene TRBV21-1 combines with J gene TRBJ2-4; TRBD2, as called in the table, went unchecked against the DNA. TRBV21-1 is given as a pseudogene. The CDR3 is 19 residues long. The CDR3 is CASSDDYHRSGNSKNIQYF. CDR3 DNA sequence: TGTGCCAGCAGCGACGACTACCATCGTAGCGGGAACTCCAAAAACATTCAGTACTTC.